These 16 T cell receptor beta chains originate from one sample sequenced in a study of T cell responses to AZD1222 COVID-19 vaccine. Generated by immunoSEQ multiplex PCR, the TCRdb table keeps only in-frame clones and is missing some. The table includes 100,000 to 150,000 clones, 70% to 90% detected once. Sequenced here: peripheral blood, sampled on day 0 of AZD1222 vaccination. Source of these receptors: an adult in good health.

CDR3 nucleotide sequence: TGTGCCATCAGTGAAGACAGGCCCTATGGCTACACCTTC. Translation gives CAISEDRPYGYTF. The chain has TRBV10-3 and TRBJ1-2; possibly TRBD1 for D (6 bases). V dropped 3 bases and J dropped 4 bases, with 9 bases sitting between them. The CDR3 contains 13 residues. The germline gives CDR1 ENHRY, CDR2 SYGVKD.

The CDR3 DNA reads TGTGCCAGTACGAAGGGGGGGCGGACTGAAGCTTTCTTT. This codes for CASTKGGRTEAFF. The chain uses TRBV19 and TRBJ1-1; D might be TRBD1 (6 bases). Germline-derived CDR1 and CDR2 are LNHDA and SQIVND (reference sequence). The V end was cut by 7 bases, the J end by 5 bases, with 14 bases between. The CDR3 consists of 13 residues.

This clone was picked up one time. The genes are TRBV12-3 or TRBV12-4 and TRBJ2-1; D gene uncertain. This CDR3 region has 13 residues. V was trimmed by 5 bases and J by 8 bases, leaving 13 bases between them. The CDR3 reads CASSPQVNYEQFF. CDR3 DNA: TGTGCCAGCAGTCCCCAGGTGAACTATGAGCAGTTCTTC.

The chain carries TRBV12-3 or TRBV12-4 and TRBJ1-6; D gene ambiguous. V gave up 1 base and J gave up 8 bases, with 3 bases separating them. There are 12 residues in the CDR3. CDR3 coding DNA: TGTGCCAGCAGTTTAGAGGATTCACCCCTCCACTTT. It translates to CASSLEDSPLHF.

The V call is TRBV28, the J call TRBJ1-1; no definite D call. The V gene's germline CDR1 is MDHEN and CDR2 SYDVKM. V lost 5 bases, J lost 4 bases, and 14 bases lay in between. There are 14 residues in the CDR3. CDR3 loop: CASSEYPWGTEAFF. The CDR3 bases are TGTGCCAGCAGTGAATACCCGTGGGGCACTGAAGCTTTCTTT.

This clone was observed once. The chain recombines TRBV28 with TRBJ2-5; 7 bases align to TRBD1. This CDR3 is built from 13 residues. Germline V CDR1 and CDR2: MDHEN, SYDVKM. Trimming cost V 7 bases and J 3 bases; bases outside gene matches: 5. In nucleotides, the CDR3 is TGTGCCAGCAAACGGCAGGGGGAAGAGACCCAGTACTTC. Protein sequence: CASKRQGEETQYF.

The chain links TRBV16 to TRBJ2-2; no clear D gene. This CDR3 contains 13 residues. The germline V gene encodes CDR1 KGHSY and CDR2 FQNENV. Trimming cost V 0 bases and J 7 bases, with 6 bases left between them. The CDR3 here is CASSQSTDGELFF. The CDR3, as DNA: TGTGCCAGCAGCCAATCGACGGACGGGGAGCTGTTTTTT.

The rearrangement joins TRBV25-1 to TRBJ1-2; D remains unclear. V was pared by 2 bases and J by 2 bases, with 12 bases between. The CDR3 runs to 15 residues. Per the germline V gene, CDR1 is MGHDK and CDR2 is SYGVNS. CDR3 region: CASSEPGTVNYGYTF. In DNA form, the CDR3 reads TGTGCCAGCAGTGAACCCGGCACAGTGAACTATGGCTACACCTTC.

V and J are TRBV7-9 and TRBJ2-3, with D possibly matching TRBD2 (6 bases). V lost 5 bases and J lost 0, with 12 bases in between. Germline V gene sequence: CDR1 SEHNR, CDR2 FQNEAQ (reference sequence). CDR3 size: 15 residues. In nucleotides, the CDR3 is TGTGCCAGCAGCCTCGACGGGACTAGCACAGATACGCAGTATTTT. This sequence encodes CASSLDGTSTDTQYF. The variable domain in full, with the rest retrieved from reference TRBV7-9 and TRBJ2-3, is DTGVSQNPRHKITKRGQNVTFRCDPISEHNRLYWYRQTLGQGPEFLTYFQNEAQLEKSRLLSDRFSAERPKGSFSTLEIQRTEQGDSAMYLCASSLDGTSTDTQYFGPGTRLTVL.

V and J are TRBV12-3 or TRBV12-4 and TRBJ2-5; 7 bases match TRBD1. This CDR3 contains 12 residues. V trimming: 6 bases; J trimming: 2 bases; junction bases outside the gene matches: 0. The CDR3 loop is CASRTGQETQYF. CDR3 DNA: TGTGCCAGCAGGACAGGGCAAGAGACCCAGTACTTC.

The V gene is TRBV7-9, the J gene TRBJ2-7; TRBD1 or TRBD2 may be the D gene (5 bases each). CDR1 is SEHNR and CDR2 is FQNEAQ in the germline V gene (reference sequence). The V gene lost 0 bases and the J gene lost 2 bases, with 8 bases spanning the gap. This CDR3 is built from 14 residues. The DNA for the CDR3 is TGTGCCAGCAGCTTAGCGCAGGGACCCTACGAGCAGTACTTC. This sequence encodes CASSLAQGPYEQYF.

This sequence joins TRBV2 and TRBJ2-2; D might be TRBD2 (5 bases). The V end was cut by 11 bases, the J end by 4 bases, with 17 bases between. The CDR3 totals 14 residues. The V gene's germline CDR1 is SNHLY and CDR2 FYNNEI. The CDR3 loop reads CAGLYSSFTGELFF. DNA of the CDR3: TGTGCCGGACTGTACAGCAGCTTCACCGGGGAGCTGTTTTTT.

The chain couples TRBV3-1 (or the pseudogene TRBV3-2) to TRBJ1-3; a possible D gene is TRBD1 (6 bases). Deletions cut 1 base from V and 5 bases from J, with 12 bases between. The CDR3 is 15 residues long. Per germline, CDR1 LGHDT and CDR2 YNNKEL (reference sequence). The CDR3 DNA sequence: TGTGCCAGCAGCCAAGCACGGACAGTTCGAAACACCATATATTTT. Its protein is CASSQARTVRNTIYF.

This clone has just one count. V usage is TRBV6-5 and J usage is TRBJ1-2; 7 bases agree with TRBD1. The CDR3 loop spans 15 amino acids. With V trimmed by 7 bases and J by 3 bases, 11 bases remained unmatched. Per germline, CDR1 MNHEY and CDR2 SVGAGI. The CDR3 reads CASITPGQIYYGYTF. In DNA, the CDR3 is TGTGCCAGCATTACTCCGGGACAGATATACTATGGCTACACCTTC.

This chain connects TRBV4-1 to TRBJ2-7; D remains ambiguous. Trimming stripped 5 bases from V and 5 bases from J, with 13 bases between. The CDR3 spans 13 residues. CDR1 and CDR2 from the germline V gene are MGHRA and YSYEKL. CDR3 coding DNA: TGCGCCAGCAGCGCGGACGGCGCCGACGAGCAGTACTTC. Translation gives CASSADGADEQYF.

This rearrangement joins TRBV6-5 to TRBJ1-5; D gene unclear. The germline gives CDR1 MNHEY, CDR2 SVGAGI. Trimming pared 0 bases from V and 0 bases from J, leaving 6 bases between. The CDR3 totals 15 residues. CDR3 amino acids: CASSYSGRSNQPQHF. The CDR3 coding sequence is TGTGCCAGCAGTTACTCCGGCCGTAGCAATCAGCCCCAGCATTTT.